This T cell receptor beta chain was sequenced in a study of T-cell reconstitution after alpha-beta-depleted transplantation in children. The germline V gene has CDR1 SGHRS and CDR2 YFSETQ. There are 15 residues in the CDR3. Trimming removed 4 bases from V and 4 bases from J; junction bases left unmatched: 10. Molecular barcoding with unique molecular identifiers was used for the TCRbeta library. TCRdb recomputed calls from the PCR reads with MiXCR, one row per CDR3 protein. This table holds around 380,000 distinct CDR3 sequences, 11% found once. The receptor was derived from a human donor who donated a stem cell graft to a child with acute myeloid leukemia. The chain joins TRBV5-1 to TRBJ1-1, with 7 bases aligning to TRBD1. The starting material was PBMCs from the stem cell graft donor, obtained from the stem cell graft. DNA for the CDR3: TGCGCCAGCAGCATTAAGACAGGGCGATCCACTGAAGCTTTCTTT. Amino acid sequence: CASSIKTGRSTEAFF.